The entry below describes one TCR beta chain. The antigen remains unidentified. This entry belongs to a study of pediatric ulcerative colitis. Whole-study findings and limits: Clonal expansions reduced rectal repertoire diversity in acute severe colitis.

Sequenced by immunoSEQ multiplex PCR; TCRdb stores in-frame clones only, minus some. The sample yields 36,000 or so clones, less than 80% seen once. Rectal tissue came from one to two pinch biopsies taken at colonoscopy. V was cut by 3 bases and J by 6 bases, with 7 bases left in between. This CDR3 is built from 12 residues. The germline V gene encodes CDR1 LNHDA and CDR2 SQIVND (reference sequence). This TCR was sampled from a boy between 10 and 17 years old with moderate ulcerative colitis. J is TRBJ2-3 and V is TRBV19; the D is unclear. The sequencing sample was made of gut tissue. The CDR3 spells CASSIRWDTQYF. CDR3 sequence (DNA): TGTGCCAGTAGTATTCGGTGGGATACGCAGTATTTT.